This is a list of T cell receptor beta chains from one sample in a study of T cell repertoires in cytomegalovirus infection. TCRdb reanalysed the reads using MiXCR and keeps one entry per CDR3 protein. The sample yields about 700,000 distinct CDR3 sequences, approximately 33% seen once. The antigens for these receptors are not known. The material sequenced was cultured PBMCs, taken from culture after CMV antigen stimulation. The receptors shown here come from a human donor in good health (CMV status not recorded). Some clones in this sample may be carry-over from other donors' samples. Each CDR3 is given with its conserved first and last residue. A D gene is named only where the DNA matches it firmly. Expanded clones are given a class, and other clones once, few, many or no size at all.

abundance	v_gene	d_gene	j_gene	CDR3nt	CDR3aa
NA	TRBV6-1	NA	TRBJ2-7	TGTGCCAGCATGGAACTTGGCGAGCAGTACTTC	CASMELGEQYF
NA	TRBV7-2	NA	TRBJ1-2	TGTGCCAGCCTAAAGATGGGCTATGGCTACACCTTC	CASLKMGYGYTF
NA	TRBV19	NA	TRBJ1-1	TGTGCCAGCCGGGTCAGCCGGGGTAACGCTGAAGCTTTCTTT	CASRVSRGNAEAFF
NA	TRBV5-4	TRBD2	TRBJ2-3	TGTGCCAGCGCGCGCTCTAGCGGAAACACAGATACGCAGTATTTT	CASARSSGNTDTQYF
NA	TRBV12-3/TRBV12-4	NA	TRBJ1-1	TGTGCCAGCGGGAGGGTGAACACTGAAGCTTTCTTT	CASGRVNTEAFF
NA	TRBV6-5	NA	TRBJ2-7	TGTGCCAGCAGTTCCCCTGGGCGGTCCTTGTACGAGCAGTACTTC	CASSSPGRSLYEQYF
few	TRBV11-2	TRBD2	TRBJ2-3	TGTGCCAGCAGCCAGGGACTAGCGGGAACCACAGATACGCAGTATTTT	CASSQGLAGTTDTQYF
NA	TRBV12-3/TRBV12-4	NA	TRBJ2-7	TGTGCCAGCAGTCCACCGTCGGGGACGCAGTACTTC	CASSPPSGTQYF
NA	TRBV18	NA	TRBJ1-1	TGTGCCAGCTCAAAAACAGGGAGTGAAGCTTTCTTT	CASSKTGSEAFF
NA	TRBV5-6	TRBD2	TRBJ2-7	TGTGCCAGCAGCCCGGGCCTAGGGCTAGCGGGGGAGCGGTACTTC	CASSPGLGLAGERYF
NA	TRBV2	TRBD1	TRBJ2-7	TGTGCCAGCAGCGCAACAACAGGGGGCCCCTACGAGCAGTACTTC	CASSATTGGPYEQYF
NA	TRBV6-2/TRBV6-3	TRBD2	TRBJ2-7	TGTGCCAGCAGGGCGGCGGGAGGAACCGAGCAGTACTTC	CASRAAGGTEQYF
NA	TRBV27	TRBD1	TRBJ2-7	TGTGCCAGCAGTTCTCGGGACAGGCGATTCTACGAGCAGTACTTC	CASSSRDRRFYEQYF
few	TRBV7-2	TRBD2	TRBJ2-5	TGTGCCAGCAGCGCTTCTAGCGGGAGATTGGAGACCCAGTACTTC	CASSASSGRLETQYF
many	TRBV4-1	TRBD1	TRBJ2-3	TGCGCCAGCAGCCAAGGGCCGACAGGGTCCACAGATACGCAGTATTTT	CASSQGPTGSTDTQYF
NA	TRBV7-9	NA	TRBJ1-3	TGTGCCAGCAGCTCCACCGAACAAACCAGCTCTGGAAACACCATATATTTT	CASSSTEQTSSGNTIYF
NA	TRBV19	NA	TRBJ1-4	TGTGCCAGTAGTATATTTCGACGGCTGTTTTTT	CASSIFRRLFF
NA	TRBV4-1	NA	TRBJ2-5	TGCGCCAGCAGCCAAGATTCCCGAAGCGCCCAAGAGACCCAGTACTTC	CASSQDSRSAQETQYF
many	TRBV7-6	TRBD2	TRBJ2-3	TGTGCCAGCAGCTTAGATTCTCCGGGGACTAGCCCGATCACAGATACGCAGTATTTT	CASSLDSPGTSPITDTQYF
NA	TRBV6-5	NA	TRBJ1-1	TGTGCCAGCAGTTACAACGGGGTGGGGGAGAACACTGAAGCTTTCTTT	CASSYNGVGENTEAFF
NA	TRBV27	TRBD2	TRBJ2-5	TGTGCCACAAAACGGGTAGCGGGAGTGGAAGAGACCCAGTACTTC	CATKRVAGVEETQYF
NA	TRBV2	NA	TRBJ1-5	TGTGCCAGCAGTAACCTTGGGTATAGCAATCAGCCCCAGCATTTT	CASSNLGYSNQPQHF
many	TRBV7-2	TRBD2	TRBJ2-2	TGTGCCAGCGTTTTTAGCGGGCCGAACACCGGGGAGCTGTTTTTT	CASVFSGPNTGELFF
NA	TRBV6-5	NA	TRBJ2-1	TGTGCCAGCAGTGCCAGGGGAGTTCAGTACAATGAGCAGTTCTTC	CASSARGVQYNEQFF
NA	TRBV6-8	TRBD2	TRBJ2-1	TGTGCCAGTATGACTAGCGATTACAATGAGCAGTTCTTC	CASMTSDYNEQFF
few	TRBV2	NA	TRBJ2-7	TGTGCCAGCAGTGCGGAGGAGGGGGGTCCCTACGAGCAGTACTTC	CASSAEEGGPYEQYF
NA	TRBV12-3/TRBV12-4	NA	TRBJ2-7	TGTGCCAGCGGGGTTGGACCGTCCTTGGGTTCCTACGAGCAGTACTTC	CASGVGPSLGSYEQYF
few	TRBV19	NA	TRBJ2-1	TGTGCCAGTAATGAGGGAGATAGCGACAATGAGCAGTTCTTC	CASNEGDSDNEQFF
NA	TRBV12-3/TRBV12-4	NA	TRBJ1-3	TGTGCCAGCACCTCAGGGGCAGGCTCTGGAAACACCATATATTTT	CASTSGAGSGNTIYF
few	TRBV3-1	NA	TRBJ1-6	TGTGCCAGCACCAAAGAACAGGGTTATAATTCACCCCTCCACTTT	CASTKEQGYNSPLHF
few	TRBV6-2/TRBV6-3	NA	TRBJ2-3	TGTGCCAGCACTCGGAGGGCCCCTGGCCCCTACACAGATACGCAGTATTTT	CASTRRAPGPYTDTQYF
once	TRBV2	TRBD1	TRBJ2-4	TGTGCCAGCACCGCAACCCTCAGGGGGTCCAAAAACATTCAGTACTTC	CASTATLRGSKNIQYF
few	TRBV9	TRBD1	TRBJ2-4	TGTGCCAGCAGCCCGCGTCCCGGGACAGTAGCCAAAAACATTCAGTACTTC	CASSPRPGTVAKNIQYF
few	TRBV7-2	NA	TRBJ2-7	TGTGCCAGCAGCTCGCAGTCAGGGTCCTACGAGCAGTACTTC	CASSSQSGSYEQYF
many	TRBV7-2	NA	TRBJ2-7	TGTGCCAGCAGCAACGTAGCAGGGGACTCCTACGAGCAGTACTTC	CASSNVAGDSYEQYF
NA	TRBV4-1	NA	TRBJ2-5	TGCGCCAGCAGCCAAGATGCGCAAGAGACCCAGTACTTC	CASSQDAQETQYF
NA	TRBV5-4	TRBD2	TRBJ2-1	TGTGCCAGCAGCTTCATAGCGGGAGGCCTCGACAATGAGCAGTTCTTC	CASSFIAGGLDNEQFF
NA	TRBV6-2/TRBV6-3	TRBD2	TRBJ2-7	TGTGCCAGCAGTTACGCCGGGAGGGCCTACGAGCAGTACTTC	CASSYAGRAYEQYF
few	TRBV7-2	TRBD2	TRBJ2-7	TGTGCCAGCAGCTCCCGTCCGGGGGGCGAGCAGTACTTC	CASSSRPGGEQYF
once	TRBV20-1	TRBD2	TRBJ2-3	TGCAGTGCTAGACCTAGCGGGGGACCCACAGATACGCAGTATTTT	CSARPSGGPTDTQYF
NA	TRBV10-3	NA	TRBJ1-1	TGTGCCATCAGTGCGTTCCAGGGAGATACTGAAGCTTTCTTT	CAISAFQGDTEAFF
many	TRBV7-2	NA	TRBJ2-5	TGTGCCAGCAGCTTGGAGCGTGGCCAAGAGACCCAGTACTTC	CASSLERGQETQYF
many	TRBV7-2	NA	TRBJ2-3	TGTGCCAGCAGCTTAAGTGGGACGGAGGTGGATACGCAGTATTTT	CASSLSGTEVDTQYF
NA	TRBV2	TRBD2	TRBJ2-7	TGTGCCAGCAGTGTTGGCGGGAGTGTCTACGAGCAGTACTTC	CASSVGGSVYEQYF
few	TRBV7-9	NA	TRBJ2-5	TGTGCCAGCAGCCAGGACAGGTCGGGGAGGGAGACCCAGTACTTC	CASSQDRSGRETQYF
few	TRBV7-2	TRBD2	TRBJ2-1	TGTGCCAGCAGCCAATCCCTAGCGGGTGAGCAGTTCTTC	CASSQSLAGEQFF
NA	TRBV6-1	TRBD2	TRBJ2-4	TGTGCCAGCGGACTAGCGGGCGGCTCCATAGCCAAAAACATTCAGTACTTC	CASGLAGGSIAKNIQYF
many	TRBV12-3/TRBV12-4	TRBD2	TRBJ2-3	TGTGCCAGCAGAACTAGCGGGGGGTTAGATACGCAGTATTTT	CASRTSGGLDTQYF
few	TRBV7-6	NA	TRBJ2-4	TGTGCCAGCAGCGTCCAATACATTCAGTACTTC	CASSVQYIQYF
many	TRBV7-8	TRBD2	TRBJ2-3	TGTGCCAGCAGCAGGACTAGCGGGAGGGGAACAGATACGCAGTATTTT	CASSRTSGRGTDTQYF
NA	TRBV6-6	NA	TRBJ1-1	TGTGCCAGCAGTTACTCCTTTTGGGACAACACTGAAGCTTTCTTT	CASSYSFWDNTEAFF
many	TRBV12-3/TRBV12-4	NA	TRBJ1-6	TGTGCCAGCAGTTTCTTCTCTAATTCACCCCTCCACTTT	CASSFFSNSPLHF
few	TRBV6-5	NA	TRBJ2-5	TGTGCCAGCAGTTACTCCTGGGGGGCCGAAGAGACCCAGTACTTC	CASSYSWGAEETQYF